This T cell receptor (beta chain) was obtained from a study of T cell responses to AZD1222 COVID-19 vaccine. Study-wide results and caveats: Clonal diversity may have been underestimated in mostly white British donors. Unmutated variant regions are reportedly targeted by nearly half of spike-specific TCRs. Every sample of the repertoires postdated the peak T cell response.

Here immunoSEQ multiplex PCR was the method, and the copy in TCRdb shows in-frame clones only, minus some. The repertoire holds 100,000 to 130,000 clones, with about 90% as singletons. Germline lookup yields CDR1 MNHEY and CDR2 SVGAGI. Trimming shortened V by 6 bases and J by 3 bases, and 9 bases separated the two germline ends. The CDR3 has 13 residues. In regard to this clone: What it recognizes is unknown.

The chain employs TRBV6-5 and TRBJ1-5; TRBD1 might be the D (5 bases). The TCR comes from an adult in good health. This material consisted of peripheral blood, taken on day 0 of AZD1222 vaccination. In nucleotides, the CDR3 is TGTGCCAGCAGGCCAGGGACCAATCAGCCCCAGCATTTT. This translates into CASRPGTNQPQHF.